This TCR beta chain was recorded in a study of spatial heterogeneity in lung cancer. Overall study context: Each unique TCR and UMI combination was seen more than ten times on average in raw reads. Study-level points and caveats: Ubiquitous, expanded tumor-derived TCRs were more frequently observed in blood at resection than at follow-up.

V lost 0 bases and J 2 bases, leaving 8 bases between the germline ends. The CDR3 has 14 amino acids. Germline V lookup: CDR1 SGHTS, CDR2 YDEGEE. This clonotype was detected many times. Antigen specificity is unknown. Noted time point: sample taken at primary tumor resection. In each case, whole RNA from tumor, nontumor lung or frozen PBMC was sequenced unsorted. Via MiXCR, TCRdb re-called the 5' RACE reads, giving one row per CDR3 protein. The repertoire consists of some 20,000 distinct CDR3 sequences, with 3% to 3.5% occurring once and the leading ten covering roughly 26%. Specimen: PBMCs, collected at surgery. This clonotype was obtained from a female donor with early-stage non-small cell lung cancer. The chain is built from TRBV5-8 and TRBJ1-2; D ambiguous. DNA for the CDR3: TGTGCCAGCAGCTTGGCACAGACCAACTATGGCTACACCTTC. Translated, it gives CASSLAQTNYGYTF.